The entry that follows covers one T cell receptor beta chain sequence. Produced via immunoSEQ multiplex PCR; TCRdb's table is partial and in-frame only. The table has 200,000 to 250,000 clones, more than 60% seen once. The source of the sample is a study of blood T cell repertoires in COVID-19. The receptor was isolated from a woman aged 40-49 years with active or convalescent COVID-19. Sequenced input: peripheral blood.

The CDR3 DNA reads TGTGCCAGCAGTGACGGGTCCTATGGCTACACCTTC. Its protein product is CASSDGSYGYTF. This chain uses TRBV6-1 with TRBJ1-2; D not resolved. This CDR3 is built from 12 residues. Germline CDR1 MNHNS, CDR2 SASEGT. V was clipped by 3 bases and J by 4 bases, with 6 bases between them.